The clone carrying this T cell receptor (beta chain) has at least ten counts. Its specificity is unknown. The data belong to a study of T cell repertoires in cytomegalovirus infection. Whole-study context: Through public TCR beta signatures, both CMV infection and matching HLA type were indicated. General study points: CMV carriers having the relevant HLA were flagged by cumulative public TCR beta family frequency. The ex vivo response was dominated by HLA-C-restricted CMV-specific TCR beta clonotypes.

The V gene lost 3 bases and the J gene lost 0 bases, with 6 bases spanning the gap. Germline V lookup: CDR1 SNHLY, CDR2 FYNNEI. CDR3 length equals 15 residues. TCRdb reprocessed the reads with MiXCR, giving one entry per CDR3 protein. This repertoire shows under 300,000 distinct CDR3 sequences, around 12% found once; its top ten account for 1.5% to 2%. This TCR was sampled from a human donor in good health (CMV status not recorded). Some clones in this sample may be carry-over from other donors' samples. This chain connects TRBV2 to TRBJ2-6, with D hard to call. The specimen sequenced was PBMCs. CDR3 sequence: CASSDWSSGANVLTF. The CDR3 bases are TGTGCCAGCAGTGATTGGAGCTCTGGGGCCAACGTCCTGACTTTC. Full variable domain (remainder filled in from reference TRBV2 and TRBJ2-6): EPEVTQTPSHQVTQMGQEVILRCVPISNHLYFYWYRQILGQKVEFLVSFYNNEISEKSEIFDDQFSVERPDGSNFTLKIRSTKLEDSAMYFCASSDWSSGANVLTFGAGSRLTVL.